The TCR beta chain described here comes from a study of vaccination and CD4 T cells after COVID-19. About the research overall: Cellular stimulation was performed using overlapping spike peptides derived from SARS-CoV-2, HCoV-NL63, HCoV-OC43 and HCoV-229E. As a positive control, some control cultures were given a CEFX pool, while others were given an HIV-1 Nef pool or no peptide.

Study-level points and caveats: With convalescent patients, a median about 90% of reactive clones emerged solely after vaccination.

Stated treatment: roughly ten-day PBMC culture with coronavirus spike peptide pools or control peptides (ViraFEST assay). In regard to this clonotype: Its antigen is not identified.

Oncomine TCR Beta short-read sequencing was applied to DNA from cultured CD4+ T cells. A single record per CDR3 protein comes from TCRdb applying MiXCR to the PCR reads. The table shows 13,000 or so distinct CDR3 sequences, with roughly 39% occurring only once. Source material: CD4+ T cells from blood, cultured in vitro. This TCR was sampled from a human donor who had recovered from COVID-19.

CDR3 in DNA: TGTGCCAGCTCACGGAGAGGGGATAACACCGGGGAGCTGTTTTTT. Translating it yields CASSRRGDNTGELFF. This chain links TRBV18 with TRBJ2-2; D possibly uses TRBD1 or TRBD2 (5 bases each). Germline CDR1 is KGHSH and CDR2 is LQKENI. The CDR3 is 15 residues long. V dropped 4 bases and J dropped 2 bases, with 11 bases sitting between them.